The 9 T cell receptor beta chains listed next were all sequenced from one sample in a study of identical twins. TCRdb fed the 5' RACE reads into MiXCR, producing one record per CDR3 protein. The table includes 690,000 or so distinct CDR3 sequences, 8.6% detected once. These data also formed part of another study, on yellow fever vaccine responses in identical twins.

Sequencing input: PBMCs. These receptors were obtained from a young woman in good health.

The chain carries TRBV28 and TRBJ2-5, with TRBD2 matching over 9 bases. The germline CDR1 and CDR2 sequences are MDHEN and SYDVKM. The CDR3 loop spans 16 amino acids. The J segment lost 2 bases and the V segment lost 4 bases, leaving 8 bases of the junction unmatched. In nucleotides, the CDR3 is TGTGCCAGCAGTTCAGGGACTAGCAGTTCTCAAGAGACCCAGTACTTC. This sequence encodes CASSSGTSSSQETQYF. The variable domain in full, completed from reference TRBV28 and TRBJ2-5, reads DVKVTQSSRYLVKRTGEKVFLECVQDMDHENMFWYRQDPGLGLRLIYFSYDVKMKEKGDIPEGYSVSREKKERFSLILESASTNQTSMYLCASSSGTSSSQETQYFGPGTRLLVL.

The rearrangement uses TRBV5-4 and TRBJ2-3; D is uncertain. This CDR3 spans 15 amino acids. V was clipped by 4 bases and J by 3 bases, with 15 bases between them. Germline loops: CDR1 SGHNT, CDR2 YYREEE (reference sequence). CDR3 DNA sequence: TGTGCCAGCAGCGCAGTCAAAGGAAGGACAGATACGCAGTATTTT. This codes for CASSAVKGRTDTQYF.

This clonotype was observed a few times. CDR3 bases: TGTGCCATGGCGACAGACTCTTCCTACGAGCAGTACTTC. This sequence encodes CAMATDSSYEQYF. The chain employs TRBV10-3 and TRBJ2-7, with TRBD1 as a possible D gene (5 bases). With 9 bases removed from V and 1 base from J, the gap between germline ends came to 13 bases. Germline loops: CDR1 ENHRY, CDR2 SYGVKD. The CDR3 sequence is 13 residues long.

In its sample, this clonotype was seen a few times. The gene calls are TRBV3-1 and TRBJ2-1; 11 bases are shared with TRBD2. The J segment lost 8 bases and the V segment lost 4 bases, leaving 10 bases of the junction unmatched. CDR1 and CDR2 (germline): LGHDT, YNNKEL (reference sequence). The CDR3 extends over 16 amino acids. CDR3 sequence (DNA): TGTGCCAGCAGCCCTGAACCGGGACTAGCGGCCGATGAGCAGTTCTTC. Its translation: CASSPEPGLAADEQFF.

This clonotype was observed at least ten times. The rearrangement joins TRBV3-1 to TRBJ2-3; perhaps TRBD2 as D (7 bases). V was trimmed by 4 bases and J by 6 bases, leaving 14 bases between them. The V gene's germline CDR1 is LGHDT and CDR2 YNNKEL (reference sequence). This CDR3 is 14 amino acids long. The CDR3 nucleotides are TGTGCCAGCAGCCTCGAGGGGGGGTCGGATACGCAGTATTTT. Encoded protein: CASSLEGGSDTQYF.

Concerning this clonotype: A much larger clone sits a single nucleotide away, making a read error possible. The rearrangement uses TRBV29-1 and TRBJ2-1; TRBD1 aligns across 8 bases. CDR1 SQVTM and CDR2 ANQGSEA come from the germline V gene. The CDR3 is 14 amino acids. CDR3 residues: CSLAGDRGIDEQLF. Here the CDR3 DNA reads TGCAGTCTCGCCGGTGACAGGGGAATTGACGAGCAGCTCTTC.

This clonotype was counted at least ten times. The rearrangement links TRBV12-3 or TRBV12-4 to TRBJ2-7, with D tentatively TRBD2 (6 bases). The CDR3 runs 12 residues. V was pared by 7 bases and J by 6 bases, with 13 bases between. The CDR3 nucleotides are TGTGCCAGCAAGCCCGGGGGAGGCGAGCAGTACTTC. It encodes CASKPGGGEQYF.

This clonotype was seen repeatedly, ten times or more. This chain connects TRBV12-3 or TRBV12-4 to TRBJ2-2; TRBD1 aligns across 7 bases. The CDR3 covers 15 residues. V was clipped by 3 bases and J by 1 base; unmatched bases: 2. CDR3 DNA: TGTGCCAGCAGTTTCTACAGGGGGAACACCGGGGAGCTGTTTTTT. Protein sequence: CASSFYRGNTGELFF.

This clonotype was counted between two and nine times. J is TRBJ2-7 and V is TRBV9; no definite D call. V was cut by 3 bases and J by 3 bases, with 10 bases left in between. Per germline, CDR1 SGDLS and CDR2 YYNGEE. CDR3 length: 13 residues. The CDR3 bases are TGTGCCAGCAGCGACGCCTCGGGCTACGAGCAGTACTTC. Encoded protein: CASSDASGYEQYF.